These 24 T cell receptor beta chains were sequenced from one sample in a study of Ad26.COV2.S vaccination and SARS-CoV-2 variants. TCRdb keeps only in-frame clones here, not all; method: immunoSEQ multiplex PCR. This table has about 480,000 clones, 87% appearing once. Treatment here: approximately 18 received Ad26.COV2.S at low or high dose, single or two shots; 5 received placebo; per-sample allocation not given. Sample collection was performed on day 63 after the first vaccine or placebo injection. Here the sequenced sample was peripheral blood, taken in a trial of Ad26.COV2.S vaccine versus placebo. These receptors all come from a person aged 18-65 years who received the Ad26.COV2.S COVID-19 vaccine or a placebo.

J is TRBJ2-7 and V is TRBV3-1 (or the pseudogene TRBV3-2); perhaps TRBD1 as D (6 bases). Germline values: CDR1 LGHDT, CDR2 YNNKEL (reference sequence). CDR3 size: 15 residues. Trimming stripped 0 bases from V and 1 base from J, with 10 bases between. In DNA form, the CDR3 reads TGTGCCAGCAGCCAAGAGGTAGGACAGTCCTACGAGCAGTACTTC. Translated, it gives CASSQEVGQSYEQYF.

The chain combines TRBV19 with TRBJ2-7; 8 bases are shared with TRBD1. The CDR3 spans 15 residues. Trimming took 6 bases from V and 6 from J; bases not matched to a gene: 13. CDR1 is LNHDA and CDR2 is SQIVND in the germline V gene (reference sequence). The CDR3 DNA sequence: TGTGCCAGTAGCCCCGAGCAGGGGGCGAGGGGCGAGCAGTACTTC. Encoded protein: CASSPEQGARGEQYF.

The V gene is TRBV7-2, the J gene TRBJ2-3; maybe TRBD2 (6 bases). V lost 4 bases to trimming and J lost 6 bases, with 17 bases between them. This CDR3 is built from 15 residues. Germline V gene lookup returns CDR1 SGHTA and CDR2 FQGNSA. The DNA of the CDR3 is TGTGCCAGCAGCTCCGGGACTCTTGCCCCGGATACGCAGTATTTT. This encodes CASSSGTLAPDTQYF.

The chain recombines TRBV7-2 with TRBJ2-7, with D possibly TRBD2 on 6 matching bases. V was pared by 2 bases and J by 6 bases, with 14 bases between. The CDR3 length is 14 residues. Per germline, CDR1 SGHTA and CDR2 FQGNSA. This chain's CDR3 is CASSLIRRAAEQYF. CDR3 sequence (DNA): TGTGCCAGCAGCTTAATAAGGAGGGCAGCCGAGCAGTACTTC.

This chain uses TRBV4-3 with TRBJ2-7; tentatively, D is TRBD2 (6 bases). The CDR3 contains 14 residues. V dropped 0 bases and J dropped 1 base, with 7 bases sitting between them. CDR1 and CDR2 (germline): LGHNA, YSLEER. The CDR3 spells CASSQDGGSYEQYF. The DNA for the CDR3 is TGCGCCAGCAGCCAAGACGGGGGTTCCTACGAGCAGTACTTC.

Here the CDR3 reads CASSLAPGAGYNEQFF. The CDR3 coding sequence is TGCGCCAGCAGCTTGGCTCCGGGAGCTGGGTACAATGAGCAGTTCTTC. This sequence joins TRBV5-1 and TRBJ2-1; possible D gene TRBD2, 6 bases. The CDR3 sequence is 16 residues long. Germline CDR1 is SGHRS and CDR2 is YFSETQ. V gave up 0 bases and J gave up 4 bases, with 14 bases separating them.

The chain links TRBV29-1 to TRBJ2-7, with D perhaps TRBD2 (7 bases). This CDR3 spans 13 amino acids. From germline, CDR1 is SQVTM and CDR2 ANQGSEA. V dropped 6 bases and J dropped 6 bases, with 18 bases sitting between them. This CDR3 reads CSVGLGGGTEQYF. DNA of the CDR3: TGCAGCGTCGGGTTGGGAGGGGGAACCGAGCAGTACTTC.

V and J are TRBV6-5 and TRBJ2-7; D gene uncertain. Germline V gene lookup returns CDR1 MNHEY and CDR2 SVGAGI. This CDR3 comprises 12 residues. Trimming took 6 bases from V and 4 from J, leaving 10 bases between them. CDR3 nucleotides: TGTGCCAGCAGCCTTAGAGGATACGAGCAGTACTTC. This gives the protein CASSLRGYEQYF.

A single count supports this clone. CDR3 residues: CASSLWGNYEQYF. For the CDR3, the DNA is TGTGCCAGCAGTTTATGGGGGAACTACGAGCAGTACTTC. The chain links TRBV12-3 or TRBV12-4 to TRBJ2-7, with D perhaps assigned TRBD1 or TRBD2 (5 bases each). CDR3 length: 13 amino acids. V shed 2 bases and J shed 3 bases, with 8 bases lying between them.

The chain couples TRBV28 to TRBJ2-7; no clear D gene. The CDR3 runs to 12 residues. V lost 3 bases and J lost 4, with 7 bases in between. Germline CDR1 and CDR2: MDHEN and SYDVKM. The CDR3 DNA is TGTGCCAGCAGTTTTTTAGGGTACGAGCAGTACTTC. Encoded protein: CASSFLGYEQYF.

A single count supports this clone. The chain employs TRBV19 and TRBJ2-6; D gene unclear. The CDR3 length is 17 residues. Germline loops: CDR1 LNHDA, CDR2 SQIVND (reference sequence). With 7 bases removed from V and 0 bases from J, the gap between germline ends came to 16 bases. The DNA of the CDR3 is TGTGCCAGTACCCCTCTGGTTACTACCTCTGGGGCCAACGTCCTGACTTTC. It translates to CASTPLVTTSGANVLTF. Full variable domain (remainder filled in from reference TRBV19 and TRBJ2-6): DGGITQSPKYLFRKEGQNVTLSCEQNLNHDAMYWYRQDPGQGLRLIYYSQIVNDFQKGDIAEGYSVSREKKESFPLTVTSAQKNPTAFYLCASTPLVTTSGANVLTFGAGSRLTVL.

The chain couples TRBV9 to TRBJ2-1, with a possible D match to TRBD2 (6 bases). Trimming stripped 3 bases from V and 5 bases from J, with 15 bases between. Germline values: CDR1 SGDLS, CDR2 YYNGEE. CDR3 length: 15 residues. CDR3 residues: CASSASGTSNNEQFF. The CDR3 DNA reads TGTGCCAGCAGCGCCTCCGGGACTTCAAACAATGAGCAGTTCTTC. The full variable domain, in which reference TRBV9 and TRBJ2-1 provide the parts outside the CDR3, is DSGVTQTPKHLITATGQRVTLRCSPRSGDLSVYWYQQSLDQGLQFLIQYYNGEERAKGNILERFSAQQFPDLHSELNLSSLELGDSALYFCASSASGTSNNEQFFGPGTRLTVL.

The chain uses TRBV18 and TRBJ2-7; D remains ambiguous. This CDR3 region has 16 residues. The V end was cut by 1 base, the J end by 0 bases, with 13 bases between. Germline V gene data show CDR1 as KGHSH and CDR2 as LQKENI. The CDR3 reads CASSPRWQASSYEQYF. In DNA, the CDR3 is TGTGCCAGCTCACCACGGTGGCAGGCGAGCTCCTACGAGCAGTACTTC.

The chain couples TRBV4-3 to TRBJ2-1; D is unresolved. Germline-derived CDR1 and CDR2 are LGHNA and YSLEER. V was shortened by 4 bases and J by 9 bases, with 19 bases between the two germline ends. This CDR3 region has 15 residues. CDR3 coding DNA: TGCGCCAGCAGCCCCCAAGGGCCCAAGAGTAGTGAGCAGTTCTTC. It codes for CASSPQGPKSSEQFF.

This clone was observed once. The V and J genes are TRBV27 and TRBJ1-5; D unresolved. V was cut by 3 bases and J by 2 bases, with 11 bases left in between. The CDR3 covers 15 residues. Germline CDR1 and CDR2: MNHEY and SMNVEV (reference sequence). Here the CDR3 DNA reads TGTGCCAGCAGTTTGATAGGGCGTCGCAATCAGCCCCAGCATTTT. Translating gives CASSLIGRRNQPQHF.

V is TRBV18 and J is TRBJ2-3; D is uncertain. Germline V gene data show CDR1 as KGHSH and CDR2 as LQKENI. This CDR3 is built from 13 residues. The V end was cut by 4 bases, the J end by 0 bases, with 5 bases between. The CDR3 nucleotides are TGTGCCAGCTCACTTCCTAGCACAGATACGCAGTATTTT. Protein sequence: CASSLPSTDTQYF.

CDR3: CASTRMGNTEAFF. In DNA form, the CDR3 reads TGTGCCAGCACACGCATGGGGAACACTGAAGCTTTCTTT. V usage is TRBV6-5 and J usage is TRBJ1-1; D unclear. Germline assignment: CDR1 MNHEY and CDR2 SVGAGI. Trimming shortened V by 7 bases and J by 1 base, and 10 bases separated the two germline ends. The CDR3 spans 13 residues.

This CDR3 reads CASRYGTGFGDTQYF. The DNA of the CDR3 is TGCGCCAGCAGGTACGGGACCGGGTTCGGAGATACGCAGTATTTT. The J gene is TRBJ2-3, the V gene TRBV5-1, with D possibly being TRBD1 or TRBD2 (5 bases each). V was shortened by 5 bases and J by 5 bases, with 18 bases between the two germline ends. Per germline, CDR1 SGHRS and CDR2 YFSETQ. This CDR3 comprises 15 residues.

The rearrangement links TRBV19 to TRBJ2-3, with 8 bases identical to TRBD2. The germline gives CDR1 LNHDA, CDR2 SQIVND (reference sequence). The V and J ends lost 2 bases and 1 base, in that order; junction bases with no gene match: 2. CDR3 length equals 15 residues. The CDR3 coding sequence is TGTGCCAGTAGTATACGGGAGGGCCGCACAGATACGCAGTATTTT. Its translation is CASSIREGRTDTQYF.

The chain couples TRBV28 to TRBJ1-1; unclear D gene. V gave up 5 bases and J gave up 1 base, with 11 bases separating them. This CDR3 has 14 amino acids. Germline lookup yields CDR1 MDHEN and CDR2 SYDVKM. CDR3: CASSPSTENTEAFF. CDR3 nucleotide sequence: TGTGCCAGCAGTCCATCAACAGAGAACACTGAAGCTTTCTTT.

The V and J genes are TRBV27 and TRBJ1-6; no firm D call. Germline CDR1 reads MNHEY; CDR2 reads SMNVEV (reference sequence). The CDR3 loop spans 13 amino acids. Trimming removed 5 bases from V and 5 bases from J, with 7 bases in between. The chain's CDR3 is CASSRGHNSPLHF. The CDR3 DNA is TGTGCCAGCAGTCGTGGCCATAATTCACCCCTCCACTTT.

Here the CDR3 reads CAWGPGLAVLGQFF. Here the CDR3 DNA reads TGTGCCTGGGGGCCGGGACTAGCGGTTTTAGGGCAGTTCTTC. V gene TRBV30 combines with J gene TRBJ2-1; 11 bases are shared with TRBD2. This CDR3 has 14 amino acids. CDR1 is GTSNPN, CDR2 SVGIG, per germline (reference sequence). Losses at the gene ends were 5 bases for V and 12 bases for J; bases not matched to a gene: 12.

The V and J genes are TRBV18 and TRBJ2-7, with 8 bases that match TRBD2. Trimming at V came to 1 base and at J to 5 bases, leaving 16 bases not matched to a gene. The CDR3 contains 18 residues. Germline V gene lookup returns CDR1 KGHSH and CDR2 LQKENI. CDR3 sequence reads: CASSPRAGMSGGFDEQYF. CDR3 sequence (DNA): TGTGCCAGCTCACCACGGGCCGGCATGAGCGGGGGCTTTGACGAGCAGTACTTC.

The chain couples TRBV29-1 to TRBJ1-2; no clear D gene. Per germline, CDR1 SQVTM and CDR2 ANQGSEA. V lost 1 base, J lost 8 bases, and 26 bases lay in between. CDR3 length: 17 amino acids. The CDR3 nucleotides are TGCAGCGTTGAAGGAGGGCGAGATGGCGCGGGTGAATTAGGCTACACCTTC. Translation: CSVEGGRDGAGELGYTF.